This paragraph covers one TCR beta chain sequence. Its matching antigen is unknown. This CDR3 region has 17 residues. Germline V gene sequence: CDR1 SGHNT, CDR2 YYREEE (reference sequence). Trimming cost V 2 bases and J 6 bases; bases outside gene matches: 12. A single record per CDR3 protein comes from TCRdb applying MiXCR to the reads. The sample comprises hundreds of thousands of distinct CDR3 sequences, approximately 18% of which are singletons, and approximately 10% rests with the top ten. The sample is drawn from a study of T cell repertoires in cytomegalovirus infection. Overall study: It was the public TCR beta signatures that indicated both CMV infection and matching HLA type.

Findings and limits, study-wide: Frequencies of public TCR beta families were cumulated, and this identified carriers of CMV plus the relevant HLA. Ex vivo responses were dominated by HLA-C-restricted CMV-specific TCR beta clonotypes.

This clonotype originated in a human donor in good health (CMV status not recorded). Some clones in this sample may be carry-over from other donors' samples. The genes are TRBV5-4 and TRBJ2-1; 9 nucleotides agree with TRBD2. Specimen: PBMCs. CDR3 protein: CASSLGSGRFVGNEQFF. CDR3 nucleotide sequence: TGTGCCAGCAGCTTAGGGAGCGGGAGGTTTGTGGGCAATGAGCAGTTCTTC. Filled out from reference TRBV5-4 and TRBJ2-1, the complete variable domain reads ETGVTQSPTHLIKTRGQQVTLRCSSQSGHNTVSWYQQALGQGPQFIFQYYREEENGRGNFPPRFSGLQFPNYSSELNVNALELDDSALYLCASSLGSGRFVGNEQFFGPGTRLTVL.